This T cell receptor (beta chain) was obtained from a study of T-cell memory formation after mild COVID-19. Study summary: For the most part, TCR clusters were specific to one donor. Study conclusions and caveats: CD4/CD8 balance characterized clones contracting day 15 to 85, and CD4+ skew characterized later expanders.

Germline loops: CDR1 DFQATT, CDR2 SNEGSKA (reference sequence). The CDR3 contains 13 residues. The V end lost 8 bases, the J end lost 3 bases, and 16 bases lay between the germline ends. As for this clonotype: Its target is unknown.

TCRdb re-called the 5' RACE reads with MiXCR, one entry per CDR3 protein. This sample has 300,000 to 400,000 distinct CDR3 sequences, with 15% to 20% found just once. Sequencing input: PBMCs or a T cell subset sorted from them (not recorded which). The chain employs TRBV20-1 and TRBJ1-2; D gene uncertain. This TCR derives from a man between 18 and 29 years old who had mild COVID-19 (a few samples of this study predate the infection). Cell type and time point are not known. In nucleotides, the CDR3 is TGCAGTTCTTCTCGGGGTAACGACTATGGCTACACCTTC. Its protein is CSSSRGNDYGYTF.